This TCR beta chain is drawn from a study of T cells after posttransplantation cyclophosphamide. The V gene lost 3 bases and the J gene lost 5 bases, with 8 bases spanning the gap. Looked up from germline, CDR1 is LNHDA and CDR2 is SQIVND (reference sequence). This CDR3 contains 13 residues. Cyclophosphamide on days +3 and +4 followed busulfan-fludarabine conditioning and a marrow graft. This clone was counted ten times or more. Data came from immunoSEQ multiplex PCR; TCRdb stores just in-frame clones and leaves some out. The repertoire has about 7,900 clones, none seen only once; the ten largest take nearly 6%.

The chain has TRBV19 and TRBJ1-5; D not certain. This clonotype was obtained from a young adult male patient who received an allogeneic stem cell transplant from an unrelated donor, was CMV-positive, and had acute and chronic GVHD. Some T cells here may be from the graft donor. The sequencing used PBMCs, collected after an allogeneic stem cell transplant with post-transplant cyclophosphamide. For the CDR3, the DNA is TGTGCCAGTAGTATTCAGGATGATCAGCCCCAGCATTTT. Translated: CASSIQDDQPQHF.